What follows are 7 T cell receptor beta chains derived from one specimen sequenced in a study of lymphopenia after photon versus proton radiotherapy. The method was immunoSEQ multiplex PCR; TCRdb's version includes in-frame clones alone and lacks a portion of them. The data contain about 17,000 clones, approximately 80% of them singletons. The specimen comprised peripheral blood, sampled from a patient treated with proton-based radiotherapy. These receptors all stem from a man in his 70s with pancreatic cancer.

This clone was picked up one time. V gene TRBV7-9 combines with J gene TRBJ2-1; D possibly corresponds to TRBD2 (6 bases). V shed 5 bases and J shed 6 bases, with 17 bases lying between them. CDR1 and CDR2 (germline): SEHNR, FQNEAQ (reference sequence). CDR3 size: 15 residues. Here the CDR3 DNA reads TGTGCCAGCAGCCCTAAACGGAGGGTAGGCAATGAGCAGTTCTTC. Its protein is CASSPKRRVGNEQFF.

CDR3 DNA: TGTGCCTGGACGCGGACTAGGGGACCCCTCCACTTT. Translation: CAWTRTRGPLHF. V usage is TRBV30 and J usage is TRBJ1-6; the D gene is possibly TRBD1 (5 bases). The CDR3 consists of 12 residues. Per the germline V gene, CDR1 is GTSNPN and CDR2 is SVGIG (reference sequence). V dropped 4 bases and J dropped 12 bases, with 13 bases sitting between them.

The genes are TRBV5-1 and TRBJ2-7; D is unresolved. Germline values: CDR1 SGHRS, CDR2 YFSETQ. The CDR3 length is 15 residues. Trimming stripped 4 bases from V and 2 bases from J, with 16 bases between. The CDR3, as DNA: TGCGCCAGCAGCCCGGCTCTCGGTCAGACCTACGAGCAGTACTTC. It yields the protein CASSPALGQTYEQYF.

The CDR3 is CASKSGLDTGELFF. For the CDR3, the DNA is TGTGCCAGCAAGTCAGGGCTAGACACCGGGGAGCTGTTTTTT. The chain links TRBV28 to TRBJ2-2; tentative D call: TRBD1 (5 bases). This CDR3 region has 14 residues. Germline loops: CDR1 MDHEN, CDR2 SYDVKM. Trimming cost V 7 bases and J 3 bases, with 12 bases left between them.

A note on this clone: Different DNA sequences within this sample yield the same CDR3. V usage is TRBV19 and J usage is TRBJ1-1; possibly TRBD1 for D (5 bases). The CDR3 has 17 residues. Germline V gene data show CDR1 as LNHDA and CDR2 as SQIVND (reference sequence). Trimming took off 5 bases at V and 5 bases at J, with 24 bases between the two ends. CDR3 DNA sequence: TGTGCCAGTAGTGATCGGAGCAGACAGAGAACTAATACTGAAGCTTTCTTT. It yields the protein CASSDRSRQRTNTEAFF. Filled out from reference TRBV19 and TRBJ1-1, the complete variable domain reads DGGITQSPKYLFRKEGQNVTLSCEQNLNHDAMYWYRQDPGQGLRLIYYSQIVNDFQKGDIAEGYSVSREKKESFPLTVTSAQKNPTAFYLCASSDRSRQRTNTEAFFGQGTRLTVV.

This chain links TRBV19 with TRBJ2-2; possible D gene TRBD1, 6 bases. CDR3 size: 16 residues. Per germline, CDR1 LNHDA and CDR2 SQIVND (reference sequence). V lost 2 bases, J lost 2 bases, and 12 bases lay in between. The DNA for the CDR3 is TGTGCCAGTAGTATAAAGGGGGTAGTAAACACCGGGGAGCTGTTTTTT. It specifies CASSIKGVVNTGELFF.

V is TRBV11-3 and J is TRBJ2-7, with no clear D. V was clipped by 4 bases and J by 3 bases, with 7 bases between them. This CDR3 is 12 amino acids long. In germline, CDR1 is SGHNT, CDR2 YENEEA. In DNA form, the CDR3 reads TGTGCCAGCAGCTCCCGGATCTACGAGCAGTACTTC. It encodes CASSSRIYEQYF.